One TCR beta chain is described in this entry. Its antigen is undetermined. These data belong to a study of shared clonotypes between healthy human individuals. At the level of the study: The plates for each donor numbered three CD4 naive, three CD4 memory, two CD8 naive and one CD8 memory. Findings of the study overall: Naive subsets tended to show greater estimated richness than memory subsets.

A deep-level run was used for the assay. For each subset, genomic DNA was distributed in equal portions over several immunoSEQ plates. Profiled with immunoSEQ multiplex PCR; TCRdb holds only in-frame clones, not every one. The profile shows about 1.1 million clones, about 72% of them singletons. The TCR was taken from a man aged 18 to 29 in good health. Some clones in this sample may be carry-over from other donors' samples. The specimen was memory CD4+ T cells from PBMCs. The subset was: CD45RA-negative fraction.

The CDR3 protein is CASSRGTSGSTDTQYF. The CDR3 DNA sequence: TGTGCCAGTAGTCGAGGGACTAGCGGGAGCACAGATACGCAGTATTTT. The chain employs TRBV19 and TRBJ2-3, with 12 bases matching TRBD2. The length of the CDR3 is 16 residues. The junction had 3 bases not matched to a gene; V was cut back by 5 bases and J by 0 bases. Germline assignment: CDR1 LNHDA and CDR2 SQIVND (reference sequence).